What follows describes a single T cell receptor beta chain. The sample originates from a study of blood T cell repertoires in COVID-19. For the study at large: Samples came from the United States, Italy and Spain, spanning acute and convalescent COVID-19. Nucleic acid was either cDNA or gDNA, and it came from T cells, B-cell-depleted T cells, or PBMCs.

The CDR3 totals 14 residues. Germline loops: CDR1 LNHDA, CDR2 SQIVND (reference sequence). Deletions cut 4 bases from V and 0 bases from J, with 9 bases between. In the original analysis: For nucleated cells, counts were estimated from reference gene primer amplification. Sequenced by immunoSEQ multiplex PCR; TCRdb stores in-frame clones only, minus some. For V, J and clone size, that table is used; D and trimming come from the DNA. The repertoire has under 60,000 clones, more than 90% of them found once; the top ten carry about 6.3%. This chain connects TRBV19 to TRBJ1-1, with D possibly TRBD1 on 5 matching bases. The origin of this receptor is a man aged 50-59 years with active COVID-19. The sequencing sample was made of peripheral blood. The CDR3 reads CASSSGALNTEAFF. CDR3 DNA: TGTGCCAGTAGTAGCGGGGCACTGAACACTGAAGCTTTCTTT.